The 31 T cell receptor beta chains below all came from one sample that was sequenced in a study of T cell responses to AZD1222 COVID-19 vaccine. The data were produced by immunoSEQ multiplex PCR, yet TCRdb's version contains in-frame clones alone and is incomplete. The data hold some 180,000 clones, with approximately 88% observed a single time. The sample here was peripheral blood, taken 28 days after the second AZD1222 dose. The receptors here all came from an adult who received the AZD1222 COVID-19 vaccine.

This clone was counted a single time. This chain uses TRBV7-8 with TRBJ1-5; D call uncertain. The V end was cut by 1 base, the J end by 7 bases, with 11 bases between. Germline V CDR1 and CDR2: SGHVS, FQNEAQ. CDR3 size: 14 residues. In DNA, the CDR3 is TGTGCCAGCAGCTTAGTTGACATTTCCCAGCCCCAGCATTTT. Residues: CASSLVDISQPQHF.

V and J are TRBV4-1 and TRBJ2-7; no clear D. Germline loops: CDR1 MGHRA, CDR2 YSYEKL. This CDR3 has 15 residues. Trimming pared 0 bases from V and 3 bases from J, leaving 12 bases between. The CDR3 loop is CASSQEDGTDYEQYF. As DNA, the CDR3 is TGCGCCAGCAGCCAAGAGGACGGTACAGACTACGAGCAGTACTTC.

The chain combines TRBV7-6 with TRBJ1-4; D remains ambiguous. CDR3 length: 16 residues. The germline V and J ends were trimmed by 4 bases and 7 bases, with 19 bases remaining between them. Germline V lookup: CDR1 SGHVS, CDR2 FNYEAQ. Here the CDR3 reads CASSYPYGPDREKLFF. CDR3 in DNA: TGTGCCAGCAGCTACCCTTACGGACCGGACCGTGAAAAACTGTTTTTT. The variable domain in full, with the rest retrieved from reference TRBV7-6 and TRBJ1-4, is GAGVSQSPRYKVTKRGQDVALRCDPISGHVSLYWYRQALGQGPEFLTYFNYEAQQDKSGLPNDRFSAERPEGSISTLTIQRTEQRDSAMYRCASSYPYGPDREKLFFGSGTQLSVL.

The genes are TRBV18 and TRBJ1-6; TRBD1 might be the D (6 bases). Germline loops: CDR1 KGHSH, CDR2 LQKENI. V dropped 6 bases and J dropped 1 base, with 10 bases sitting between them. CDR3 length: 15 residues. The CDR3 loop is CASSQQGSYNSPLHF. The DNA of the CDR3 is TGTGCCAGCTCGCAACAGGGATCCTATAATTCACCCCTCCACTTT. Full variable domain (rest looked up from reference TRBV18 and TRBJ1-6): NAGVMQNPRHLVRRRGQEARLRCSPMKGHSHVYWYRQLPEEGLKFMVYLQKENIIDESGMPKERFSAEFPKEGPSILRIQQVVRGDSAAYFCASSQQGSYNSPLHFGNGTRLTVT.

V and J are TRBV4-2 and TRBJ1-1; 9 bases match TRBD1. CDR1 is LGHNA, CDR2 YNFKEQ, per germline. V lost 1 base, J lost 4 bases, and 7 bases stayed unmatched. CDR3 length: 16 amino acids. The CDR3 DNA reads TGTGCCAGCAGCCAAGCCGGGACAGGGATTCGCACTGAAGCTTTCTTT. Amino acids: CASSQAGTGIRTEAFF.

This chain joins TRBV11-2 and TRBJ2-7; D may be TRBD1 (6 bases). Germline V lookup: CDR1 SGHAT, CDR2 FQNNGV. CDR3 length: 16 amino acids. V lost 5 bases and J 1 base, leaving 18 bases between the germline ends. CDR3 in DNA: TGTGCCAGCAGCCCGCTCAAGACAGGAGTTTCCTACGAGCAGTACTTC. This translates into CASSPLKTGVSYEQYF. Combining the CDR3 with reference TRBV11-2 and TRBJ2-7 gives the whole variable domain EAGVAQSPRYKIIEKRQSVAFWCNPISGHATLYWYQQILGQGPKLLIQFQNNGVVDDSQLPKDRFSAERLKGVDSTLKIQPAKLEDSAVYLCASSPLKTGVSYEQYFGPGTRLTVT.

CDR3 coding DNA: TGTGCCAGTAGTGTCCCGGGACTGCCAGGCACAGATACGCAGTATTTT. Its protein is CASSVPGLPGTDTQYF. This chain links TRBV19 with TRBJ2-3; TRBD2 is a possible D gene (6 bases). Germline loops: CDR1 LNHDA, CDR2 SQIVND (reference sequence). The V gene lost 5 bases and the J gene lost 1 base, with 16 bases spanning the gap. The CDR3 contains 16 residues. Based on the CDR3 plus reference TRBV19 and TRBJ2-3, the full variable domain is DGGITQSPKYLFRKEGQNVTLSCEQNLNHDAMYWYRQDPGQGLRLIYYSQIVNDFQKGDIAEGYSVSREKKESFPLTVTSAQKNPTAFYLCASSVPGLPGTDTQYFGPGTRLTVL.

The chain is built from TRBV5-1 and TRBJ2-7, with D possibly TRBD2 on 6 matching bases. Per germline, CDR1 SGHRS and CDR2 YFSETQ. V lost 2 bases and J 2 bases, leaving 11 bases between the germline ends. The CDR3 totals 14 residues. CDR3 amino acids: CASSFSGAPYEQYF. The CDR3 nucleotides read TGCGCCAGCAGCTTTAGCGGAGCCCCCTACGAGCAGTACTTC.

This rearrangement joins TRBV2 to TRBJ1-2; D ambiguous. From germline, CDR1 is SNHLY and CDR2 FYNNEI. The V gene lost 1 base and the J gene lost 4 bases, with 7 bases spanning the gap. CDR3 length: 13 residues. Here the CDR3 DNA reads TGTGCCAGCAGTGAAGGGGCCTCCTATGGCTACACCTTC. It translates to CASSEGASYGYTF.

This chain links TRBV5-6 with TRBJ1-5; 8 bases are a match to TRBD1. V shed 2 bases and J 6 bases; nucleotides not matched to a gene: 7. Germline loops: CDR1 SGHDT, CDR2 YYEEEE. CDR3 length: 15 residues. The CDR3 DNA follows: TGTGCCAGCAGCTTTGGACAGGGCTCCGGTCAGCCCCAGCATTTT. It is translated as CASSFGQGSGQPQHF.

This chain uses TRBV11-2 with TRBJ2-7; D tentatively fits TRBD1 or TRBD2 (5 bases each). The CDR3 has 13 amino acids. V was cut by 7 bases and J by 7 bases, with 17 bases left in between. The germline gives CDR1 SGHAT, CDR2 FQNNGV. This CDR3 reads CASIEGFGVEQYF. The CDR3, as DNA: TGTGCCAGCATCGAGGGGTTCGGAGTGGAGCAGTACTTC.

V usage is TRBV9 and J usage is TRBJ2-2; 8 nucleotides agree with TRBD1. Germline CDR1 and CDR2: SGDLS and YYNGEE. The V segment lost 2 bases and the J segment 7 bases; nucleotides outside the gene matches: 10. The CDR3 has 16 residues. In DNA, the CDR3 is TGTGCCAGCAGCGTTCAGACAGGGGACGAAGGCGGGGAGCTGTTTTTT. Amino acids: CASSVQTGDEGGELFF.

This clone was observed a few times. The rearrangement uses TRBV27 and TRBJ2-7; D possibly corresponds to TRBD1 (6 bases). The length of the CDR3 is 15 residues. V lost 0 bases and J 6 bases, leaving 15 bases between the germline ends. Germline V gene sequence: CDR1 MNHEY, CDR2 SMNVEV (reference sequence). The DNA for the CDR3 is TGTGCCAGCAGTTTATCGAAGCAGGGGTCCGGCGAGCAGTACTTC. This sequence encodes CASSLSKQGSGEQYF.

The CDR3 here is CASRPTGAMGEAFF. Written as DNA, the CDR3 is TGTGCCAGTAGACCGACAGGGGCCATGGGTGAAGCTTTCTTT. The chain is built from TRBV19 and TRBJ1-1, with TRBD1 matching over 8 bases. The CDR3 spans 14 residues. The ends lost 6 bases at V and 7 bases at J; junction bases unmatched: 10. Germline assignment: CDR1 LNHDA and CDR2 SQIVND (reference sequence).

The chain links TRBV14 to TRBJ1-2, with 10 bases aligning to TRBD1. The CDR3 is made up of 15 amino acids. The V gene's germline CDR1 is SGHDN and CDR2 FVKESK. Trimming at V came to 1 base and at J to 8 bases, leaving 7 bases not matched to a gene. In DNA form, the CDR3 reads TGTGCCAGCAGCCAAGTTGACAGGGGGCCTAGAGGCTACACCTTC. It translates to CASSQVDRGPRGYTF.

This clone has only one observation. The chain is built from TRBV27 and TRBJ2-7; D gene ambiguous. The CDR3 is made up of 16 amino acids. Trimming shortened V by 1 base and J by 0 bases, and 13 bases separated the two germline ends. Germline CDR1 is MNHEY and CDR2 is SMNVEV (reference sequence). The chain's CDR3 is CASSLFYSQPSYEQYF. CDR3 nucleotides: TGTGCCAGCAGTTTATTTTACTCCCAACCCTCCTACGAGCAGTACTTC.

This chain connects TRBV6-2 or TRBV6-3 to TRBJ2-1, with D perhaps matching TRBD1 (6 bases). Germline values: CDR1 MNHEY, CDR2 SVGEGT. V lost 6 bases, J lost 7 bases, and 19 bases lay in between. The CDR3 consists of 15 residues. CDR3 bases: TGTGCCAGCAGCGTTACAGGGCTCCCAGGAAATGAGCAGTTCTTC. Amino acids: CASSVTGLPGNEQFF.

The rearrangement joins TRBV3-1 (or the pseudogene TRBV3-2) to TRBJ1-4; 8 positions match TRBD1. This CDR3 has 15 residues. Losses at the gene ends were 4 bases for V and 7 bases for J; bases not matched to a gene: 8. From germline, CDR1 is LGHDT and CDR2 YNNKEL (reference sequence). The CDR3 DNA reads TGTGCCAGCAGCCTGAGGACAGGGCGGCGTGAAAAACTGTTTTTT. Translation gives CASSLRTGRREKLFF.

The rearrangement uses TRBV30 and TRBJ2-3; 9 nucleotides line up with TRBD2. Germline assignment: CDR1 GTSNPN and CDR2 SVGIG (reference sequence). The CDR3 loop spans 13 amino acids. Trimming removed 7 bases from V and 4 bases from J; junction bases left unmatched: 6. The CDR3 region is CALGTSSSDTQYF. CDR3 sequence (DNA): TGTGCCTTAGGGACTAGCAGTTCAGATACGCAGTATTTT.

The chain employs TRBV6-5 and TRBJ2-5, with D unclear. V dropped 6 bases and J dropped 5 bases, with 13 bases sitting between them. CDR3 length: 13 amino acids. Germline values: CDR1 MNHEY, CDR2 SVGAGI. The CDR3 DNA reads TGTGCCAGCAGCCAGACACCTTCGGAGACCCAGTACTTC. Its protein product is CASSQTPSETQYF.

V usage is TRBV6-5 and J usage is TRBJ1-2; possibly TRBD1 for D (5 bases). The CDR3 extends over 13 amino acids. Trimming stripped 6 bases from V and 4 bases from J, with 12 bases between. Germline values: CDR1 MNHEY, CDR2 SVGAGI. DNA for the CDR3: TGTGCCAGCAGAGCCCAGGGTTCCTATGGCTACACCTTC. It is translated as CASRAQGSYGYTF.

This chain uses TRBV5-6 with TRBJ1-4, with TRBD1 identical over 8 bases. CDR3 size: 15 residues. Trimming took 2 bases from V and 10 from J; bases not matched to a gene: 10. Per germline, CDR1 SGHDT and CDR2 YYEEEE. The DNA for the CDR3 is TGTGCCAGCAGCTTCCTCGACAGGGGTGTCGGAAAACTGTTTTTT. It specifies CASSFLDRGVGKLFF. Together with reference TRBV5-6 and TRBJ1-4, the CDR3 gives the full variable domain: DAGVTQSPTHLIKTRGQQVTLRCSPKSGHDTVSWYQQALGQGPQFIFQYYEEEERQRGNFPDRFSGHQFPNYSSELNVNALLLGDSALYLCASSFLDRGVGKLFFGSGTQLSVL.

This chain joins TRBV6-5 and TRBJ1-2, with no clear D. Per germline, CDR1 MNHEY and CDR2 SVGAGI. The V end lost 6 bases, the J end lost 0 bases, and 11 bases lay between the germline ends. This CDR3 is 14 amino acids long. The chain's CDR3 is CASSQIDANYGYTF. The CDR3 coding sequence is TGTGCCAGCAGCCAGATTGACGCTAACTATGGCTACACCTTC.

The CDR3 spells CAISERGLGSEAFF. Here the CDR3 DNA reads TGTGCCATCAGTGAGAGAGGGTTGGGGTCTGAAGCTTTCTTT. The rearrangement joins TRBV10-3 to TRBJ1-1; no firm D call. V was cut by 2 bases and J by 6 bases, with 13 bases left in between. Germline-derived CDR1 and CDR2 are ENHRY and SYGVKD. The CDR3 runs 14 residues.

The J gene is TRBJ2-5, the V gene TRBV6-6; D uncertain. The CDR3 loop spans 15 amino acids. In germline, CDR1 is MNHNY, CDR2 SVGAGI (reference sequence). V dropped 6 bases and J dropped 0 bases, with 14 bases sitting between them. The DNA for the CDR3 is TGTGCCAGCAGCCCCGGCCTGTTTGACCAAGAGACCCAGTACTTC. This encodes CASSPGLFDQETQYF.

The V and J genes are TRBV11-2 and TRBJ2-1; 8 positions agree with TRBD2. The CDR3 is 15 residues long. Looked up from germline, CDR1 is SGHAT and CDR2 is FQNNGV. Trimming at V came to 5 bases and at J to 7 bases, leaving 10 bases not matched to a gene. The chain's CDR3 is CASSQQASGRNEQFF. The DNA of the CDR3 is TGTGCCAGCAGCCAACAGGCTAGCGGGCGTAATGAGCAGTTCTTC.

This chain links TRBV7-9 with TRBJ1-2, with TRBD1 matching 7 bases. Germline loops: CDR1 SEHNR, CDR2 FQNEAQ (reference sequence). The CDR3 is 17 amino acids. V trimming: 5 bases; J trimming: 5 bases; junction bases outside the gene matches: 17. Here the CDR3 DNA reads TGTGCCAGCAGCAAAGGACAGGAGGGAAGGGGAAGATATGGCTACACCTTC. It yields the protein CASSKGQEGRGRYGYTF.

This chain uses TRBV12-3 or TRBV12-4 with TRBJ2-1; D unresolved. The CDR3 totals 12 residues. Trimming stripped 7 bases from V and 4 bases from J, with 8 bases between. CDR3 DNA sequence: TGTGCCAGCACCATGGGGTACAATGAGCAGTTCTTC. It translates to CASTMGYNEQFF.

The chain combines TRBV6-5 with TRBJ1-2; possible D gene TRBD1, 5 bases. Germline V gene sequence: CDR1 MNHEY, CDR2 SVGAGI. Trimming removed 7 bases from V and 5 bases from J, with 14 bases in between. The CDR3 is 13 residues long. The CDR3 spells CASTGTPLYGYTF. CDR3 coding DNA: TGTGCCAGCACCGGGACCCCTCTATATGGCTACACCTTC.

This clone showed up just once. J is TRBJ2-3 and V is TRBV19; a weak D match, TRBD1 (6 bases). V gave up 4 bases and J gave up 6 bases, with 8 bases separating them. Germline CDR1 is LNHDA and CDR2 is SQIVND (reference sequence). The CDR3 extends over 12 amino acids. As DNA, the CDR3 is TGTGCCAGTAGTAGAAGGGGGGATACGCAGTATTTT. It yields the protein CASSRRGDTQYF.

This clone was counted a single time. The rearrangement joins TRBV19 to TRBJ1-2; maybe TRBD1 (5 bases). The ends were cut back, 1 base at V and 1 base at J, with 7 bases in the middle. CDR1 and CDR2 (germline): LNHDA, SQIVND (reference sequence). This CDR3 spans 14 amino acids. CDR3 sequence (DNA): TGTGCCAGTAGTATAGGGGGCCTTAACTATGGCTACACCTTC. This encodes CASSIGGLNYGYTF.